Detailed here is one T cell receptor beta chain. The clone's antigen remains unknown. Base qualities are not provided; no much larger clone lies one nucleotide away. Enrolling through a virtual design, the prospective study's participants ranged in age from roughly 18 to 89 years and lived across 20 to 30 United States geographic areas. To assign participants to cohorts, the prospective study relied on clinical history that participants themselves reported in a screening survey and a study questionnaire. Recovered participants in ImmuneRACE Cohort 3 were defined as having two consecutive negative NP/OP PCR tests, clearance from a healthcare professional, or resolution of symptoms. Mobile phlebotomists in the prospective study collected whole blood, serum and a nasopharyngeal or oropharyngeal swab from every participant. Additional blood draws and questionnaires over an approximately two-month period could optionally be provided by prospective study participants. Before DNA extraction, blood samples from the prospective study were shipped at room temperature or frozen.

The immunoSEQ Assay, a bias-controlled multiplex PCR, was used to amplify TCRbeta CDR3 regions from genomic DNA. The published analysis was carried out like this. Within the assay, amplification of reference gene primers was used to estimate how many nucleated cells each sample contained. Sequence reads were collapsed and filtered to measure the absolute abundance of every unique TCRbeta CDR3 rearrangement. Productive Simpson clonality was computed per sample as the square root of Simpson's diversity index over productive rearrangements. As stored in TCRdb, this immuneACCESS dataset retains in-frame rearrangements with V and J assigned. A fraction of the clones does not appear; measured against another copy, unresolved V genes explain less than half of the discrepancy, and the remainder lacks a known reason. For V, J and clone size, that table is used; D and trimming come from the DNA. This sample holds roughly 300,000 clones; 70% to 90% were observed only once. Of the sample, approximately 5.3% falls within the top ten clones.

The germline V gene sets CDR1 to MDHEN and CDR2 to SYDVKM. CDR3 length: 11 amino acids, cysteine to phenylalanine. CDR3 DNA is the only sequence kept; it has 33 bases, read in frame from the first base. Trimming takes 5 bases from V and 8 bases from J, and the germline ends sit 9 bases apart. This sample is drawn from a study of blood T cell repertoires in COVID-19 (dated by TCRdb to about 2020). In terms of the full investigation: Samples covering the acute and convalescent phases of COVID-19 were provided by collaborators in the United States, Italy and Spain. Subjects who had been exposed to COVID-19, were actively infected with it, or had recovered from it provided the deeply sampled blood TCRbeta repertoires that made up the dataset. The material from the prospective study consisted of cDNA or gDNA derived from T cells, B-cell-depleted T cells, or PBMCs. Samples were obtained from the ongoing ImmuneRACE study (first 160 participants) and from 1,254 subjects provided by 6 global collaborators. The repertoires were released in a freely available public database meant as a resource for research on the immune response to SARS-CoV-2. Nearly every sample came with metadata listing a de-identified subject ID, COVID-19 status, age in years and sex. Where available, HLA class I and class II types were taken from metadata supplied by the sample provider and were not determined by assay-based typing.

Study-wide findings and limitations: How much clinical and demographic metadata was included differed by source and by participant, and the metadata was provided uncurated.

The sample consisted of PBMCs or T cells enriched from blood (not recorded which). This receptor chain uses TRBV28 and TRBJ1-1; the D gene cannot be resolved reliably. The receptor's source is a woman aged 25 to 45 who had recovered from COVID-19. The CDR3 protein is CASSPLGEAFF. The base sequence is TGTGCCAGCAGTCCTCTAGGAGAAGCTTTCTTT.